This T cell receptor (beta chain) was captured in a study of cytomegalovirus exposure and HLA in healthy donors. Broader study findings: Through in vitro validation, three CMV-associated chains were shown to be specific for CMV antigens. Evidence from a later analysis indicated that most CMV-associated TCR beta chains looked HLA-restricted. V- and J-gene trimming of TCR beta was linked (in a later analysis) to a missense DCLRE1C variant.

13 Jbeta primers and 60 Vbeta primers were used for the PCR. Sequenced by immunoSEQ multiplex PCR; TCRdb stores in-frame clones only, minus some. The sample contains approximately 160,000 clones, 60% to 85% of which appear only once. In regard to this clone: As yet, its antigen is unknown.

There are 15 residues in the CDR3. Germline V gene data show CDR1 as SGHTA and CDR2 as FQGNSA. Trimming cost V 5 bases and J 5 bases; bases outside gene matches: 11. The TCR comes from a male donor in good health and CMV-seropositive. The rearrangement joins TRBV7-2 to TRBJ1-1; 7 positions match TRBD1. Sequencing used PBMCs. The CDR3 DNA is TGTGCCAGCAGCCCCCGAGGGACAGCTTCGACTGAAGCTTTCTTT. Amino acids: CASSPRGTASTEAFF.